This T cell receptor (beta chain) emerged from a study of shared clonotypes between healthy human individuals. This clone was recorded once. TCRdb keeps only in-frame clones here, not all; method: immunoSEQ multiplex PCR. The sample has 1.6 million or so clones; about 98.5% are singletons. Source material: naive CD4+ T cells sorted from blood. Specified subset: CD45RA+ positively selected. This clonotype originated in a man younger than 45 in good health.

The CDR3 sequence: CASSPDLHEQFF. In nucleotides, the CDR3 is TGCGCCAGCAGCCCGGATCTCCATGAGCAGTTCTTC. The V and J genes are TRBV5-1 and TRBJ2-1; D not certain. Germline V gives CDR1 SGHRS, CDR2 YFSETQ. The ends were cut back, 4 bases at V and 8 bases at J, with 10 bases in the middle. The CDR3 length is 12 residues. Supplemented by reference TRBV5-1 and TRBJ2-1, the full variable domain reads KAGVTQTPRYLIKTRGQQVTLSCSPISGHRSVSWYQQTPGQGLQFLFEYFSETQRNKGNFPGRFSGRQFSNSRSEMNVSTLELGDSALYLCASSPDLHEQFFGPGTRLTVL.